This TCR beta chain was recovered during a study of T-cell memory formation after mild COVID-19 (dated by TCRdb to about 2021). Concerning the study at large: TCR sequence clusters from the two donors were largely donor specific. Two young, previously healthy adult volunteers, one female and one male, were included in the cohort. Longitudinal TCRalpha and TCRbeta repertoire sequencing tracked T-cell clones expanding and contracting after mild COVID-19 in two donors. Findings and caveats that apply to the study as a whole: Contracting CD4+ clones turned up mainly in the CM and EM memory subsets, whereas EMRA was where CD8+ clones were enriched. SARS-CoV-2 specificity was not confirmed for the second-wave clones peaking on day 37. Only two mild cases were covered by the study, and larger cohorts that include severe cases with pre-infection samples were considered necessary. Clones that contracted from day 15 to 85 showed balanced CD4/CD8 phenotypes, whereas a second wave of clones that expanded from day 15 to 37 leaned towards CD4+. Some responding clones were detected in pre-infection memory, suggesting pre-existing cross-reactive memory T cells joined the SARS-CoV-2 response.

Sequencing was carried out with an Illumina NovaSeq 6000. cDNA libraries for TCRalpha and TCRbeta were prepared by 5'RACE using constant-segment primers, with sample barcodes and unique molecular identifiers added. Trizol reagent was used to extract RNA from every sample. Library amplification was performed in two PCR steps, and a second sample barcode and Illumina TruSeq adapters were introduced in the second step. The libraries were sequenced on an Illumina NovaSeq using 2 x 150 bp paired-end reads. Regarding the original processing steps: Demultiplexing of reads and collapsing into UMI-guided consensus sequences were performed with migec v1.2.7. Using mixcr v2.1.11, UMI consensuses were aligned to TRA and TRB V and J templates and then assembled into clonotypes. A clonotype was counted as expanded or contracted only when both edgeR and NoisET called the clonotype significant, with the noise models trained on biological replicates. For edgeR calls, the cutoffs were a false discovery rate-adjusted p below 0.01 and a log2 fold-change threshold of 1. As an exploratory analysis of dynamics, PCA with hierarchical clustering was applied to max-normalized trajectories of the 1000 most abundant clonotypes. Each responding clone was given a CD4 or CD8 phenotype based on the CD4+ and CD8+ repertoires, which had been sequenced separately. TCRdb's own reprocessing of the public reads used fastp at Q25 and MiXCR and kept productive beta chains. A single entry per CDR3 protein holds the most common genes and DNA from its merged rows. TCRdb, not the original authors, processed these V and J calls. A total of about 470,000 distinct CDR3 sequences appear in this sample, about 23% of them only once. The biggest ten clones account for approximately 13% of the sample.

Including the terminal cysteine and phenylalanine, the CDR3 comprises 20 residues. The only DNA kept is the CDR3, 60 bases in frame from the first base. From V the trimming removes 2 bases and from J it removes 2 bases, while the gene matches leave 14 bases of the junction unaccounted for. The germline V gene encodes CDR1 SGHKS and CDR2 YYEKEE (reference sequence). As for this clonotype: There is no known antigen for this receptor. It has no much larger one-base neighbor in the sample; base qualities were not kept.

PBMCs were isolated by Ficoll-Paque density gradient centrifugation. This TCR derives from an adult woman who had mild COVID-19 (a few samples of this study predate the infection). The sample titles of this study are shuffled in the database, so cell type and time point are left out; the donor was told from shared clones. This sequence uses TRBV5-5 and TRBJ2-4, with TRBD2 matching 12 junction bases. The sequencing input was PBMCs or a T cell subset sorted from them (not recorded which). The DNA reads as follows: TGTGCCAGCAGCTTCGACCGACTAGCGGGGGCCGACACAACCAAAAACATTCAGTACTTC. Translated, this is CASSFDRLAGADTTKNIQYF.